This record concerns one T cell receptor (beta chain) sequence. Its antigen remains unknown. The data were obtained in a study of beta chain features in type 1 diabetes. Study in general: All samples combined gave 90 million to 130 million sorted cells for examination. Study-level findings and limits: Type 1 diabetes patients showed a moderate but significant shortening of TCRB CDR3s in all four CD4+ subsets.

Donors contributed one heparinised blood draw apiece, averaging about 116 mL. From germline, CDR1 is SGHTA and CDR2 FQGNSA. V was trimmed by 5 bases and J by 2 bases, leaving 10 bases between them. CDR3 length: 13 amino acids. Every isolated RNA sample was fully reverse transcribed, so sequencing captured expressed TCRB transcripts. About 3.57 million reads, on average, came from each naive, central memory and regulatory T cell sample. The data were produced by immunoSEQ multiplex PCR, yet TCRdb's version contains in-frame clones alone and is incomplete. This sample has nearly 700,000 clones; 13% occur once, and the top ten carry 0.02% to 0.025%.

This chain connects TRBV7-2 to TRBJ2-7; maybe TRBD2 (5 bases). Sequencing was carried out using naive CD4+ T cells from blood. This clonotype was sampled from a man between 18 and 29 years old with type 1 diabetes. The CDR3 bases are TGTGCCAGCAGCCCGCCGGGGACCTACGAGCAGTACTTC. Protein product: CASSPPGTYEQYF.